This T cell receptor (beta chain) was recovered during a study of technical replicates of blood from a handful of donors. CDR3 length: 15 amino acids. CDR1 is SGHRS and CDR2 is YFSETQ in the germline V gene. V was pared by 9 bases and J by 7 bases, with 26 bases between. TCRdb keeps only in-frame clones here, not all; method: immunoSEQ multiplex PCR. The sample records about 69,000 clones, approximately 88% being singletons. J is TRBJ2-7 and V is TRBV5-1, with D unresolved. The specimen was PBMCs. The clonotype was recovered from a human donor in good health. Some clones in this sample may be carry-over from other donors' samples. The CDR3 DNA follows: TGCGCCAAAACAGTTACCCTGCCTTTCAGAGTAGAGCAGTACTTC. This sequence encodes CAKTVTLPFRVEQYF. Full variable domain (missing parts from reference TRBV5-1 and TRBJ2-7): KAGVTQTPRYLIKTRGQQVTLSCSPISGHRSVSWYQQTPGQGLQFLFEYFSETQRNKGNFPGRFSGRQFSNSRSEMNVSTLELGDSALYLCAKTVTLPFRVEQYFGPGTRLTVT.